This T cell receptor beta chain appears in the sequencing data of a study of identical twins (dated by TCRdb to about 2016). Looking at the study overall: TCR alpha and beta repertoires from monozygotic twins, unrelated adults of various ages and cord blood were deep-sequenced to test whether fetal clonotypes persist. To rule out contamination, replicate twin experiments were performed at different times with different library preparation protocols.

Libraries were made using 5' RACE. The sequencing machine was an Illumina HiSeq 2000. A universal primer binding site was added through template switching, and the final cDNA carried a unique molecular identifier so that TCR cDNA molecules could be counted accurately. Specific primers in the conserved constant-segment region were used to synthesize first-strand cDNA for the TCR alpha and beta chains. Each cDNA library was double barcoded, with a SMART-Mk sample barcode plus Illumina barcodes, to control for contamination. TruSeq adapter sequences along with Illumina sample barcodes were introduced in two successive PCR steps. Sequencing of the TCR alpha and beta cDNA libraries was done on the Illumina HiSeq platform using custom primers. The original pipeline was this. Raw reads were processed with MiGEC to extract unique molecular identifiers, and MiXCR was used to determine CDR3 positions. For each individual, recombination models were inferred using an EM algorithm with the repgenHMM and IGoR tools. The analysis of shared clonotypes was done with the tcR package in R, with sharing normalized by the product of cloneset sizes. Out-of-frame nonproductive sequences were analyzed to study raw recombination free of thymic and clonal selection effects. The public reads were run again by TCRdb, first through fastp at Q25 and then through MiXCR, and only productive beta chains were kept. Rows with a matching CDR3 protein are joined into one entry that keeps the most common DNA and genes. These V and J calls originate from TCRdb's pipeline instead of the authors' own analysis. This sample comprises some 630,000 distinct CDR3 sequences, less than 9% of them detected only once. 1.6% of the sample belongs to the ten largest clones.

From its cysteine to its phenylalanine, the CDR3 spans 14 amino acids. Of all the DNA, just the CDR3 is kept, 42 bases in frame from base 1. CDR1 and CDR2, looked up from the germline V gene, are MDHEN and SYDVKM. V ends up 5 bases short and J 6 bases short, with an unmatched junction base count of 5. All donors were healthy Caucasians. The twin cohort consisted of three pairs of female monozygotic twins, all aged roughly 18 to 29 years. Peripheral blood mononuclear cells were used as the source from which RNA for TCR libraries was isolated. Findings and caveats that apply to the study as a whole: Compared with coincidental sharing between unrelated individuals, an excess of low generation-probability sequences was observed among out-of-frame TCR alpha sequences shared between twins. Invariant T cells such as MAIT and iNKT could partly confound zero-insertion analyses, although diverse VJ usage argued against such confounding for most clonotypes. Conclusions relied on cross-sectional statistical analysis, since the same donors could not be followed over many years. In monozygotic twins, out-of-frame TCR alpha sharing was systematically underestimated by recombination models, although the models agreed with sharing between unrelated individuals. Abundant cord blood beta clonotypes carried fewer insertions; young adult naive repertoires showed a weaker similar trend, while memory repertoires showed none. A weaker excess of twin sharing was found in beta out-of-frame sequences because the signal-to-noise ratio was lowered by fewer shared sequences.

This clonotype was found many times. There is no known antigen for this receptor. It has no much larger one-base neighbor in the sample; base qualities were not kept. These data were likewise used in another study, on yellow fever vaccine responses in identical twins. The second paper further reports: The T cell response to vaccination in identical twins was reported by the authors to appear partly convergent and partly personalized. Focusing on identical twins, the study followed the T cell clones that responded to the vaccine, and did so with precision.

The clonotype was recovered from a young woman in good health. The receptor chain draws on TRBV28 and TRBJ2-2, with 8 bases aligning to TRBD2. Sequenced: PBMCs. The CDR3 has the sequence CASSPIAGPGELFF. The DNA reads TGTGCCAGCAGTCCTATAGCGGGACCCGGGGAGCTGTTTTTT.